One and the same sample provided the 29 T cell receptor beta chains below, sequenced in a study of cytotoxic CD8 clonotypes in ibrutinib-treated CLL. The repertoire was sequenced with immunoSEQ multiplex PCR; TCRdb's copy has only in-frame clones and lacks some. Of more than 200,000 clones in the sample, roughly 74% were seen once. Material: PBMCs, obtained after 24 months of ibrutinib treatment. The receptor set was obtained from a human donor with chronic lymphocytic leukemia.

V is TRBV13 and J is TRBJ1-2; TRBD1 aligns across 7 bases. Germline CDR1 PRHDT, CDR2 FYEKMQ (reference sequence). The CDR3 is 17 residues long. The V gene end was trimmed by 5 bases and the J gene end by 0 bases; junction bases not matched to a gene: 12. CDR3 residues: CASSVSGTALSNYGYTF. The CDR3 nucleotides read TGTGCCAGCAGCGTTTCCGGGACAGCTCTCTCTAACTATGGCTACACCTTC. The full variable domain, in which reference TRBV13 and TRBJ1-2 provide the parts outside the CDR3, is AAGVIQSPRHLIKEKRETATLKCYPIPRHDTVYWYQQGPGQDPQFLISFYEKMQSDKGSIPDRFSAQQFSDYHSELNMSSLELGDSALYFCASSVSGTALSNYGYTFGSGTRLTVV.

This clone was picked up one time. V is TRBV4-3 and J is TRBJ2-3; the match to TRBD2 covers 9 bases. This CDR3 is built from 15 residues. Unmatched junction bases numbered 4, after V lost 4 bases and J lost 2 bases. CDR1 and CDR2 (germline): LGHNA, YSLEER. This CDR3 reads CASSPIAGDTDTQYF. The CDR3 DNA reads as TGCGCCAGCAGCCCCATAGCGGGAGACACAGATACGCAGTATTTT.

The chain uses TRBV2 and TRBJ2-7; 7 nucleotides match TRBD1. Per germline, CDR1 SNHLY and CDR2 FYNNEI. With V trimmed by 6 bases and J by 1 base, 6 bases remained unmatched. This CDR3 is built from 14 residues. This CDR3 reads CASRGDSTSYEQYF. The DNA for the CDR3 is TGTGCCAGCAGAGGGGACAGTACATCCTACGAGCAGTACTTC.

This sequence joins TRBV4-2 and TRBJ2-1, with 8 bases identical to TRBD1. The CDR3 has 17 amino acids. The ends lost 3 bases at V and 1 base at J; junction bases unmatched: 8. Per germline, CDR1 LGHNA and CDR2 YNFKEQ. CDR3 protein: CASSHVLQGASYNEQFF. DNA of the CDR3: TGTGCCAGCAGCCACGTACTTCAGGGGGCATCCTACAATGAGCAGTTCTTC.

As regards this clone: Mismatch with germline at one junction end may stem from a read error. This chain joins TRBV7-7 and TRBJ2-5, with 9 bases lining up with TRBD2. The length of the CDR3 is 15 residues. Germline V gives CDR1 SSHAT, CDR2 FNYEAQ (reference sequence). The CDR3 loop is CASSLGIAGEETQYF. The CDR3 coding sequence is TGTGCTAGCAGCCTCGGGATAGCGGGAGAAGAGACCCAGTACTTC.

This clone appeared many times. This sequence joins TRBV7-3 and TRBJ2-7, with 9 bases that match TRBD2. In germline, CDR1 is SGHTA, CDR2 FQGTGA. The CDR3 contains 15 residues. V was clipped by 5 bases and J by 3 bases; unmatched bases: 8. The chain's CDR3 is CASSPEAGGHYEQYF. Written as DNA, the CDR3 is TGTGCCAGCAGCCCTGAAGCGGGAGGACACTACGAGCAGTACTTC.

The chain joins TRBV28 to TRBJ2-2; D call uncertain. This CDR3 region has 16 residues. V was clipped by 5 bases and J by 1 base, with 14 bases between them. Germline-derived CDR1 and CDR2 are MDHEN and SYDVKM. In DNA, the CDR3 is TGTGCCAGCAGTCTACGGAGTAAAGGGAACACCGGGGAGCTGTTTTTT. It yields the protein CASSLRSKGNTGELFF.

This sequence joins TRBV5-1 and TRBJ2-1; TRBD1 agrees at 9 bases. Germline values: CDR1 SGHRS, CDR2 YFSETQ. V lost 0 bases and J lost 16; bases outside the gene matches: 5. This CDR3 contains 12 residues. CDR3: CASSLAGTGLFF. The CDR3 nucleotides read TGCGCCAGCAGCTTGGCCGGGACAGGGTTATTCTTC.

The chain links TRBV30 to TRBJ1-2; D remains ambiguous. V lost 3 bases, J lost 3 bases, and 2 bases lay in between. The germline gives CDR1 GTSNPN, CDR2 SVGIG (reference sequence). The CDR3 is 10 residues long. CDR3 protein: CAWRHYGYTF. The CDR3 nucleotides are TGTGCCTGGAGACACTATGGCTACACCTTC.

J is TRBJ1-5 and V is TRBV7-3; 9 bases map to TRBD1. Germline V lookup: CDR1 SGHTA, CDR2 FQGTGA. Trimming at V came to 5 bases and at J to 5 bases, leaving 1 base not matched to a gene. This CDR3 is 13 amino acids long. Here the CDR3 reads CASSRDRDQPQHF. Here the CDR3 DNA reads TGTGCCAGCAGCCGGGACAGGGATCAGCCCCAGCATTTT.

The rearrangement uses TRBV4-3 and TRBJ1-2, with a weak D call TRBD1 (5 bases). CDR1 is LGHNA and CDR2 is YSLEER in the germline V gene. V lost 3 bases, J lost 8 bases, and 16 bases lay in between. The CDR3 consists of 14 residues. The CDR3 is CASSHVQGSEGYTF. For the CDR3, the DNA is TGCGCCAGCAGCCATGTGCAGGGTTCGGAAGGCTACACCTTC.

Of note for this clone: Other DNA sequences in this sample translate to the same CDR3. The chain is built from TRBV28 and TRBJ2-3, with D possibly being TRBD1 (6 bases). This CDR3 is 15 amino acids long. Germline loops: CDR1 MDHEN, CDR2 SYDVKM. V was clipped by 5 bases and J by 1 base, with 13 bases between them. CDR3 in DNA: TGTGCCAGCAGTCTCTGGGGGCGGGGCACAGATACGCAGTATTTT. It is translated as CASSLWGRGTDTQYF.

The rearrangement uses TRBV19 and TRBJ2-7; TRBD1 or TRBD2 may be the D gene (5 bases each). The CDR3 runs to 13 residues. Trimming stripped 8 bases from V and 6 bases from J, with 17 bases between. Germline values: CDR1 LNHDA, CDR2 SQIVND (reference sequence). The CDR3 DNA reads TGTGCCAGTGCCCGGGACCCGGCTTTCGAGCAGTACTTC. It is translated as CASARDPAFEQYF.

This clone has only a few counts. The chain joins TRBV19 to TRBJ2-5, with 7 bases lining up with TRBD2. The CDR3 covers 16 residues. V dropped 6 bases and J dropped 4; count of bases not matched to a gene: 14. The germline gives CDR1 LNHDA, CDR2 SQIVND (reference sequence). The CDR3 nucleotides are TGTGCCAGTAGCCAGTCCCCCGGGACGGGAGGAGAGACCCAGTACTTC. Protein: CASSQSPGTGGETQYF.

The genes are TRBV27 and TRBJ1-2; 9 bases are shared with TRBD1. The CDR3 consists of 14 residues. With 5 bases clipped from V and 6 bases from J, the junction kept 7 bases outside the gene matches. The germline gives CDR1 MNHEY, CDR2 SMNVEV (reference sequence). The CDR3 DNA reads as TGTGCCAGCAGTCAAACAGGGGGCGCCCATGGCTACACCTTC. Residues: CASSQTGGAHGYTF.

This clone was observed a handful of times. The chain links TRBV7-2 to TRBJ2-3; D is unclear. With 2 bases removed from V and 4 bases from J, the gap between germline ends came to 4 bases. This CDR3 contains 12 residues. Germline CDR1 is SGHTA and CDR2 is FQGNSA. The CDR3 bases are TGTGCCAGCAGCTTAAGGGCAGATACGCAGTATTTT. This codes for CASSLRADTQYF.

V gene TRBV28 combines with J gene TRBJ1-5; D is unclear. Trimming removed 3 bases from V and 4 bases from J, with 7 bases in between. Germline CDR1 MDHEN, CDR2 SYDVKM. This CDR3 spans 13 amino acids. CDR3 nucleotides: TGTGCCAGCAGTTTGGGTTGGAATCAGCCCCAGCATTTT. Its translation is CASSLGWNQPQHF. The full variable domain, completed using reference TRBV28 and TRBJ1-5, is DVKVTQSSRYLVKRTGEKVFLECVQDMDHENMFWYRQDPGLGLRLIYFSYDVKMKEKGDIPEGYSVSREKKERFSLILESASTNQTSMYLCASSLGWNQPQHFGDGTRLSIL.

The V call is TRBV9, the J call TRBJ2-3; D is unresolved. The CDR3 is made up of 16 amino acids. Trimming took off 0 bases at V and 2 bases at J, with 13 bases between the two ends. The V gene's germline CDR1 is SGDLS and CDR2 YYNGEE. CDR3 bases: TGTGCCAGCAGCGTAGGGTCCTCTTTACACACAGATACGCAGTATTTT. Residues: CASSVGSSLHTDTQYF.

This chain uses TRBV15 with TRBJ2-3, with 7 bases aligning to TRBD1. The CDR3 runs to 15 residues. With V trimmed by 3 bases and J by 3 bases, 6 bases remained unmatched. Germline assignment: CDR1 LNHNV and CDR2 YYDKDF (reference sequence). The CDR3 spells CATSRPDRTTDTQYF. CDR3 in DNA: TGTGCCACCAGCAGGCCGGACAGGACTACAGATACGCAGTATTTT.

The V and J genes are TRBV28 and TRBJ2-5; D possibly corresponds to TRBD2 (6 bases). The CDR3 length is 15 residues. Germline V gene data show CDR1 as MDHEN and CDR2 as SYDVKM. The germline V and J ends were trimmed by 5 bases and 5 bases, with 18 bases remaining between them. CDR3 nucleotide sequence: TGTGCCAGCAGTCCCCCGGGCCCCGGGAGCGAGACCCAGTACTTC. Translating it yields CASSPPGPGSETQYF.

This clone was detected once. The chain's CDR3 is CASSLVAGVTNTEAFF. The CDR3 DNA reads as TGTGCCAGCAGCTTAGTGGCAGGGGTGACGAACACTGAAGCTTTCTTT. The chain is built from TRBV7-2 and TRBJ1-1, with a tentative D call TRBD1 (6 bases). This CDR3 has 16 residues. V lost 1 base to trimming and J lost 1 base, with 13 bases between them. Looked up from germline, CDR1 is SGHTA and CDR2 is FQGNSA.

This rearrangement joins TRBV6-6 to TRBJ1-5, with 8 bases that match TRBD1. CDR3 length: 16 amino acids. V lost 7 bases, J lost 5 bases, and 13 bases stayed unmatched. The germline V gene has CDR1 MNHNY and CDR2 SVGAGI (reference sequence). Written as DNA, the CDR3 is TGTGCCAGCACCTACCACGCGACAGGGGTAGATCAGCCCCAGCATTTT. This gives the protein CASTYHATGVDQPQHF.

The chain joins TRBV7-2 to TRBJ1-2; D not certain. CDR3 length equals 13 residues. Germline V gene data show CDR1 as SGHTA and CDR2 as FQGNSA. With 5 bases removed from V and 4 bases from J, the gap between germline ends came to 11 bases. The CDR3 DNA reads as TGTGCCAGCAGCCCTCAGTCCACCTATGGCTACACCTTC. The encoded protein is CASSPQSTYGYTF.

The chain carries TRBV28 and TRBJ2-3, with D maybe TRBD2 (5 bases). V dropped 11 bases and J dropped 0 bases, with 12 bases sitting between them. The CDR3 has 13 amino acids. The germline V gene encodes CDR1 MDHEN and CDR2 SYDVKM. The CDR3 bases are TGTGCCGTTAAACGGGGAAGCACAGATACGCAGTATTTT. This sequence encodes CAVKRGSTDTQYF.

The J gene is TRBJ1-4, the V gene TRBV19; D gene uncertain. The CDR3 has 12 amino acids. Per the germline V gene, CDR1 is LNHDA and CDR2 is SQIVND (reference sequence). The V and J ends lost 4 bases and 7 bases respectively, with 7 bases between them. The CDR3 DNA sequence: TGTGCCAGTAGTAGAACATCTGAAAAACTGTTTTTT. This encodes CASSRTSEKLFF.

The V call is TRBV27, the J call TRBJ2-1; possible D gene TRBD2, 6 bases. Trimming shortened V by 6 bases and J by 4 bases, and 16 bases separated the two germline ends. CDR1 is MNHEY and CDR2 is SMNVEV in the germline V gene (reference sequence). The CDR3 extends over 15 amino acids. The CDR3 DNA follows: TGTGCCAGCAGCCCCAAGCGGGCCGCTTACAATGAGCAGTTCTTC. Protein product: CASSPKRAAYNEQFF.

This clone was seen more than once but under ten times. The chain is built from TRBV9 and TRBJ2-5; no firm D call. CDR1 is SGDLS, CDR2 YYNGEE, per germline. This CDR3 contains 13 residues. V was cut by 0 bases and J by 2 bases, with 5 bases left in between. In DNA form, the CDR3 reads TGTGCCAGCAGCGTAGCAGATCAAGAGACCCAGTACTTC. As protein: CASSVADQETQYF. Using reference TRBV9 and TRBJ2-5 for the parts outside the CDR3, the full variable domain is DSGVTQTPKHLITATGQRVTLRCSPRSGDLSVYWYQQSLDQGLQFLIQYYNGEERAKGNILERFSAQQFPDLHSELNLSSLELGDSALYFCASSVADQETQYFGPGTRLLVL.

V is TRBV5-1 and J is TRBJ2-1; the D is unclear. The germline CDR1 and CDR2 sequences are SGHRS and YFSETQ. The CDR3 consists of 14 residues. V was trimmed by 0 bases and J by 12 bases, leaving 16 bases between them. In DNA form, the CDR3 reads TGCGCCAGCAGCTTGGAAGTGACCCAGCTTGGGCAGTTCTTC. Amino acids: CASSLEVTQLGQFF.

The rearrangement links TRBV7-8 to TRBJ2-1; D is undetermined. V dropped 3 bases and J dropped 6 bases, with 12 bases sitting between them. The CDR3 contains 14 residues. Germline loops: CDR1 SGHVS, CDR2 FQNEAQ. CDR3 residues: CASSFVSTPNEQFF. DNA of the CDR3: TGTGCCAGCAGCTTCGTATCCACCCCCAATGAGCAGTTCTTC.